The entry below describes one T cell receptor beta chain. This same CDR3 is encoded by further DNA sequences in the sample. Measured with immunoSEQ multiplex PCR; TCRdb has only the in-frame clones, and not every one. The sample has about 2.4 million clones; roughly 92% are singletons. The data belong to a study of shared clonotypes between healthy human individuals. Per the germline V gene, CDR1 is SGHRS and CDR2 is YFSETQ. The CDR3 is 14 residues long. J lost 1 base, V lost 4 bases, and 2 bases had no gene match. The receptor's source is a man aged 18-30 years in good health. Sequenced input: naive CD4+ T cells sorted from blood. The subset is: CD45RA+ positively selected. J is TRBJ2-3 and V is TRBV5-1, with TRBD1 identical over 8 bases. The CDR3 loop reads CASSRGQGTDTQYF. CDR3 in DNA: TGCGCCAGCAGCAGGGGACAGGGCACAGATACGCAGTATTTT.